The 27 T cell receptor beta chains in this list originate from one sample, sequenced in a study of human thymus T cells. Some clones are missing from TCRdb's copy, which holds only in-frame ones; the method was immunoSEQ multiplex PCR. This sample has tens of thousands of clones, with about 94% found just once. Sequenced input: blood. The receptors were gathered from a boy under two years old with a congenital heart defect but otherwise immunologically healthy.

The chain joins TRBV29-1 to TRBJ2-4; D possibly matches TRBD1 or TRBD2 (5 bases each). The V and J ends lost 2 bases and 2 bases respectively, with 13 bases between them. Per the germline V gene, CDR1 is SQVTM and CDR2 is ANQGSEA. CDR3 size: 15 residues. DNA for the CDR3: TGCAGCGTTGAATTGGGGGTTGAGTCCAAAAACATTCAGTACTTC. This sequence encodes CSVELGVESKNIQYF.

This clone was detected only a few times. The chain links TRBV18 to TRBJ2-1; TRBD1 aligns across 8 bases. The V and J ends lost 4 bases and 8 bases, in that order; junction bases with no gene match: 10. This CDR3 comprises 15 residues. Germline V lookup: CDR1 KGHSH, CDR2 LQKENI. The CDR3 loop is CASSQGQGLGYEQFF. In DNA, the CDR3 is TGTGCCAGCTCACAAGGACAGGGTTTGGGTTATGAGCAGTTCTTC.

The chain uses TRBV5-1 and TRBJ2-5, with 14 positions matching TRBD2. There are 18 residues in the CDR3. The J segment lost 2 bases and the V segment lost 0 bases, leaving 6 bases of the junction unmatched. Per the germline V gene, CDR1 is SGHRS and CDR2 is YFSETQ. DNA of the CDR3: TGCGCCAGCAGCTTGGGACTAGCGGGAGGGGGCCTTCAAGAGACCCAGTACTTC. It yields the protein CASSLGLAGGGLQETQYF.

This clone was recorded a few times. The J gene is TRBJ2-2, the V gene TRBV18; weak D call: TRBD2 (6 bases). This CDR3 comprises 16 residues. The V gene lost 3 bases and the J gene lost 0 bases, with 11 bases spanning the gap. The V gene's germline CDR1 is KGHSH and CDR2 LQKENI. The CDR3 sequence is CASSPVLATNTGELFF. In DNA form, the CDR3 reads TGTGCCAGCTCACCGGTGCTAGCGACGAACACCGGGGAGCTGTTTTTT.

V and J are TRBV5-1 and TRBJ2-7; TRBD1 matches at 11 bases. The CDR3 is 14 residues long. The J segment lost 6 bases and the V segment lost 0 bases, leaving 2 bases of the junction unmatched. CDR1 and CDR2 from the germline V gene are SGHRS and YFSETQ. The CDR3 coding sequence is TGCGCCAGCAGCTTGGGGACAGGGGGCGTCGAGCAGTACTTC. Encoded protein: CASSLGTGGVEQYF. Full variable domain (missing parts from reference TRBV5-1 and TRBJ2-7): KAGVTQTPRYLIKTRGQQVTLSCSPISGHRSVSWYQQTPGQGLQFLFEYFSETQRNKGNFPGRFSGRQFSNSRSEMNVSTLELGDSALYLCASSLGTGGVEQYFGPGTRLTVT.

The chain employs TRBV10-3 and TRBJ2-7; 8 bases are shared with TRBD1. The germline CDR1 and CDR2 sequences are ENHRY and SYGVKD. With V trimmed by 7 bases and J by 5 bases, 7 bases remained unmatched. CDR3 length equals 13 residues. CDR3 sequence: CAITGQGGHEQYF. In nucleotides, the CDR3 is TGTGCCATCACTGGACAGGGAGGTCACGAGCAGTACTTC.

This chain links TRBV6-5 with TRBJ2-7, with a possible D match to TRBD2 (7 bases). CDR3 length: 12 residues. Germline V lookup: CDR1 MNHEY, CDR2 SVGAGI. CDR3 DNA: TGTGCTGTAGAGGGGGGGGCTCGAGAGCAGTACTTC. Translation gives CAVEGGAREQYF.

The chain recombines TRBV4-1 with TRBJ2-7; 8 nucleotides agree with TRBD2. J lost 2 bases, V lost 4 bases, and 4 bases had no gene match. From germline, CDR1 is MGHRA and CDR2 YSYEKL. The CDR3 is 14 amino acids. The CDR3 loop reads CASSPELAAYEQYF. The CDR3, as DNA: TGCGCCAGCAGCCCGGAACTAGCGGCCTACGAGCAGTACTTC.

The V gene is TRBV7-7, the J gene TRBJ2-5; tentative D call: TRBD1 (6 bases). The germline V and J ends were trimmed by 1 base and 7 bases, with 13 bases remaining between them. Per the germline V gene, CDR1 is SSHAT and CDR2 is FNYEAQ (reference sequence). The CDR3 totals 14 residues. This chain's CDR3 is CASSLEAGEGTQYF. DNA for the CDR3: TGTGCCAGCAGCTTAGAGGCAGGGGAAGGGACCCAGTACTTC.

V is TRBV6-6 and J is TRBJ2-7; 11 nucleotides line up with TRBD2. This CDR3 region has 15 residues. Germline lookup yields CDR1 MNHNY and CDR2 SVGAGI (reference sequence). The J segment lost 7 bases and the V segment lost 1 base, leaving 6 bases of the junction unmatched. The CDR3 region is CASSYLTSGASEQYF. CDR3 DNA: TGTGCCAGCAGTTACTTGACTAGCGGGGCTTCGGAGCAGTACTTC.

CDR3 region: CASSLNSQVLGNEQYF. The CDR3 bases are TGTGCCAGCAGCTTAAACTCACAGGTGCTGGGGAACGAGCAGTACTTC. The chain links TRBV11-1 to TRBJ2-7, with D possibly matching TRBD1 (5 bases). Trimming pared 2 bases from V and 5 bases from J, leaving 19 bases between. CDR3 length equals 16 residues. The germline CDR1 and CDR2 sequences are SGHAT and FQDESV (reference sequence). The whole variable domain, filled in from reference TRBV11-1 and TRBJ2-7, reads EAEVAQSPRYKITEKSQAVAFWCDPISGHATLYWYRQILGQGPELLVQFQDESVVDDSQLPKDRFSAERLKGVDSTLKIQPAELGDSAMYLCASSLNSQVLGNEQYFGPGTRLTVT.

V and J are TRBV10-3 and TRBJ2-3, with 12 bases aligning to TRBD2. This CDR3 spans 14 amino acids. CDR1 and CDR2 (germline): ENHRY, SYGVKD. Germline trimming cut 10 bases from V and 0 bases from J; bases unmatched to any gene: 2. The CDR3, as DNA: TGTGCCACCGGGACTAGCGGGAGCACAGATACGCAGTATTTT. Amino acid sequence: CATGTSGSTDTQYF.

The genes are TRBV30 and TRBJ1-4; D gene ambiguous. Germline V gene sequence: CDR1 GTSNPN, CDR2 SVGIG (reference sequence). The CDR3 covers 14 residues. V lost 0 bases, J lost 6 bases, and 11 bases lay in between. This CDR3 reads CAWSVPGMDEKLFF. CDR3 nucleotides: TGTGCCTGGAGTGTACCGGGGATGGATGAAAAACTGTTTTTT.

V usage is TRBV15 and J usage is TRBJ2-3; either TRBD1 or TRBD2 may supply D (5 bases each). Trimming stripped 0 bases from V and 6 bases from J, with 19 bases between. The CDR3 contains 17 residues. Germline CDR1 reads LNHNV; CDR2 reads YYDKDF (reference sequence). The CDR3 coding sequence is TGTGCCACCAGCAGAGATGGTTCAGGGAGACTTTTCGATACGCAGTATTTT. It specifies CATSRDGSGRLFDTQYF.

This clone appeared a single time. The chain links TRBV29-1 to TRBJ2-5; TRBD1 matches 8 bases. With 7 bases clipped from V and 5 bases from J, the junction kept 6 bases outside the gene matches. Germline V gene data show CDR1 as SQVTM and CDR2 as ANQGSEA. The CDR3 has 12 residues. The CDR3 bases are TGCAGCGCCCAGGGGGCTGGGGAGACCCAGTACTTC. Encoded protein: CSAQGAGETQYF.

The J gene is TRBJ2-7, the V gene TRBV21-1; TRBD1 is taken as the D call from the table, unchecked against the DNA. TRBV21-1 is a recognized pseudogene. The CDR3 consists of 15 residues. CDR3 sequence reads: CASSKGTGKSYEQYF. The CDR3 DNA sequence: TGTGCCAGCAGCAAAGGAACAGGGAAGTCCTACGAGCAGTACTTC.

The chain has TRBV4-1 and TRBJ1-5; D is perhaps TRBD1 (6 bases). V was trimmed by 0 bases and J by 2 bases, leaving 8 bases between them. Germline V gene data show CDR1 as MGHRA and CDR2 as YSYEKL. This CDR3 is 15 amino acids long. As DNA, the CDR3 is TGCGCCAGCAGCCAAGATCCAGGGGGCAATCAGCCCCAGCATTTT. Translation gives CASSQDPGGNQPQHF.

The chain uses TRBV11-2 and TRBJ2-7; the match to TRBD1 covers 7 bases. CDR1 and CDR2 (germline): SGHAT, FQNNGV. CDR3 length equals 13 residues. Trimming removed 2 bases from V and 13 bases from J; junction bases left unmatched: 11. The CDR3 region is CASSLLSAGDRYF. Here the CDR3 DNA reads TGTGCCAGCAGCTTATTGTCGGCAGGGGACAGATACTTC. Using reference TRBV11-2 and TRBJ2-7 for the parts outside the CDR3, the full variable domain is EAGVAQSPRYKIIEKRQSVAFWCNPISGHATLYWYQQILGQGPKLLIQFQNNGVVDDSQLPKDRFSAERLKGVDSTLKIQPAKLEDSAVYLCASSLLSAGDRYFGPGTRLTVT.

This chain connects TRBV5-6 to TRBJ2-5, with a tentative D call TRBD1 (5 bases). In germline, CDR1 is SGHDT, CDR2 YYEEEE. Trimming pared 3 bases from V and 1 base from J, leaving 10 bases between. The CDR3 runs 14 residues. CDR3 in amino acids: CASSSVRGQETQYF. In DNA, the CDR3 is TGTGCCAGCAGCTCAGTAAGGGGCCAAGAGACCCAGTACTTC.

V and J are TRBV7-2 and TRBJ1-5; D ambiguous. The CDR3 spans 13 residues. CDR1 is SGHTA, CDR2 FQGNSA, per germline. The V and J ends lost 2 bases and 6 bases respectively, with 8 bases between them. DNA of the CDR3: TGTGCCAGCAGCTTATTAGTTAGTCAGCCCCAGCATTTT. Translated: CASSLLVSQPQHF.

V gene TRBV4-1 combines with J gene TRBJ2-1; 10 bases line up with TRBD2. CDR3 length: 16 residues. V shed 4 bases and J 7 bases; nucleotides not matched to a gene: 10. CDR1 is MGHRA, CDR2 YSYEKL, per germline. For the CDR3, the DNA is TGCGCCAGCAGCCCTAAGCGGGGGGGCCAGTGGAATGAGCAGTTCTTC. This translates into CASSPKRGGQWNEQFF.

The V and J genes are TRBV19 and TRBJ1-2; tentative D call: TRBD1 (6 bases). In germline, CDR1 is LNHDA, CDR2 SQIVND (reference sequence). The CDR3 is made up of 16 amino acids. Trimming cost V 6 bases and J 4 bases, with 21 bases left between them. The CDR3 DNA follows: TGTGCCAGTAGCTACCGACAGGTCCTTTCCTTCTATGGCTACACCTTC. Amino acid sequence: CASSYRQVLSFYGYTF.

The rearrangement links TRBV7-2 to TRBJ1-4; D remains unclear. The CDR3 spans 15 residues. Germline loops: CDR1 SGHTA, CDR2 FQGNSA. The ends were cut back, 5 bases at V and 1 base at J, with 11 bases in the middle. CDR3 DNA sequence: TGTGCCAGCAGCCGCCAAGTAGGAACTAATGAAAAACTGTTTTTT. This encodes CASSRQVGTNEKLFF. Full variable domain (missing parts from reference TRBV7-2 and TRBJ1-4): GAGVSQSPSNKVTEKGKDVELRCDPISGHTALYWYRQSLGQGLEFLIYFQGNSAPDKSGLPSDRFSAERTGGSVSTLTIQRTQQEDSAVYLCASSRQVGTNEKLFFGSGTQLSVL.

The chain links TRBV7-2 to TRBJ2-2, with D perhaps matching TRBD1 (7 bases). CDR1 is SGHTA, CDR2 FQGNSA, per germline. The CDR3 runs 13 residues. The ends were cut back, 4 bases at V and 7 bases at J, with 10 bases in the middle. The CDR3: CASSWRDSGELFF. The CDR3 bases are TGTGCCAGCAGCTGGCGGGACAGCGGGGAGCTGTTTTTT.

V and J are TRBV7-2 and TRBJ2-7; D is perhaps TRBD1 (6 bases). With 5 bases removed from V and 3 bases from J, the gap between germline ends came to 20 bases. The CDR3 length is 16 residues. The germline V gene has CDR1 SGHTA and CDR2 FQGNSA. The CDR3 coding sequence is TGTGCCAGCAGCCTAGGTGCCGGGACACCTATCTACGAGCAGTACTTC. It codes for CASSLGAGTPIYEQYF. The full variable domain, its missing parts supplied by reference TRBV7-2 and TRBJ2-7, is GAGVSQSPSNKVTEKGKDVELRCDPISGHTALYWYRQSLGQGLEFLIYFQGNSAPDKSGLPSDRFSAERTGGSVSTLTIQRTQQEDSAVYLCASSLGAGTPIYEQYFGPGTRLTVT.

The chain combines TRBV7-9 with TRBJ2-7; 9 bases match TRBD2. J was trimmed by 3 bases and V by 2 bases; bases with no gene match: 5. CDR3 length: 15 amino acids. The germline V gene encodes CDR1 SEHNR and CDR2 FQNEAQ (reference sequence). The CDR3 coding sequence is TGTGCCAGCAGCTTAAGAGCGGGAGGCCTCTACGAGCAGTACTTC. Its translation: CASSLRAGGLYEQYF.

The V call is TRBV5-5, the J call TRBJ2-5; D remains ambiguous. Germline V gives CDR1 SGHKS, CDR2 YYEKEE (reference sequence). This CDR3 is 14 amino acids long. The V end lost 4 bases, the J end lost 5 bases, and 15 bases lay between the germline ends. The CDR3 region has the DNA TGTGCCAGCAGCGGCGGATCAAAGTGGGAGACCCAGTACTTC. Protein: CASSGGSKWETQYF.